This is a list of T cell receptor beta chains from one sample in a study of blood T cells in healthy people across ages. TCRdb processed the 5' RACE reads anew with MiXCR; each CDR3 protein has one entry. Of fewer than 1,000,000 distinct CDR3 sequences in the sample, under 45% are singletons; the top ten hold about a fifth. Sequencing was done on a sample of blood. The receptors originated from a man aged 55 to 70 in good health. Each CDR3 is given with its conserved first and last residue. D genes are given only for firm matches. Size is stated for part of the rows, as once, few or many counts, or as a class when the clone is expanded.

>once|TRBJ1-6|TRBV7-8|TRBD1
CASSPRQGSYNSPLHF
TGTGCCAGCAGCCCTAGACAGGGCAGTTATAATTCACCCCTCCACTTT
>.|TRBJ2-7|TRBV7-9|TRBD1
CASSIGQGVYEQYF
TGTGCCAGCAGCATCGGACAGGGGGTGTACGAGCAGTACTTC
>.|TRBJ1-2|TRBV3-1|.
CASTDNYGYTF
TGTGCCAGCACCGATAACTATGGCTACACCTTC
>few|TRBJ2-7|TRBV7-9|TRBD1
CASSLGGQGYNEQYF
TGTGCCAGCAGCTTAGGGGGACAGGGGTACAACGAGCAGTACTTC
>few|TRBJ1-2|TRBV3-1|.
CASSPQPGRGYTF
TGTGCCAGCAGCCCCCAGCCGGGACGTGGCTACACCTTC
>.|TRBJ2-5|TRBV7-2|TRBD2
CASSLGAGGDWAETQYF
TGTGCCAGCAGCTTAGGAGCGGGGGGAGATTGGGCAGAGACCCAGTACTTC
>.|TRBJ2-5|TRBV7-9|TRBD2
CASSLTSVSYNEQYF
TGTGCCAGCAGCTTAACTAGCGTGTCGTACAATGAGCAGTACTTC
>.|TRBJ2-7|TRBV4-3|TRBD1
CASSQADRPYEQYF
TGCGCCAGCAGCCAAGCGGACAGGCCCTACGAGCAGTACTTC
>few|TRBJ2-7|TRBV5-1|TRBD1
CASSQLLGTGGASYEQYF
TGCGCCAGCAGCCAACTCTTAGGGACAGGGGGAGCGAGCTACGAGCAGTACTTC
>.|TRBJ1-4|TRBV6-6|.
CASSSKRNEKLFF
TGTGCCAGCAGTTCCAAAAGAAATGAAAAACTGTTTTTT
>.|TRBJ2-5|TRBV7-9|.
CASTHGGGEQYF
TGTGCCAGCACCCACGGGGGTGGTGAGCAGTACTTC
>few|TRBJ1-6|TRBV6-5|.
CASSYSWDGNSPLHF
TGTGCCAGCAGTTACTCATGGGACGGGAATTCACCCCTCCACTTT
>few|TRBJ2-5|TRBV6-2/TRBV6-3|TRBD2
CASDHSGVLETQYF
TGTGCCAGCGACCACAGCGGGGTTCTGGAGACCCAGTACTTC
>.|TRBJ1-4|TRBV20-1|TRBD1
CSARLIGQGAREKLFF
TGCAGTGCTAGACTCATCGGTCAGGGGGCAAGAGAAAAACTGTTTTTT
>.|TRBJ2-5|TRBV6-1|.
CASSDGPGETQYF
TGTGCCAGCAGTGACGGTCCAGGGGAGACCCAGTACTTC
>.|TRBJ1-1|TRBV6-5|.
CASSYSRSPTQGTEAFF
TGTGCCAGCAGTTACTCGAGGAGCCCAACACAAGGCACTGAAGCTTTCTTT
>many|TRBJ2-7|TRBV12-3/TRBV12-4|.
CASSSNRGQTPYEQYF
TGTGCCAGCAGTTCAAACCGAGGACAGACACCCTACGAGCAGTACTTC
>.|TRBJ2-5|TRBV11-2|TRBD2
CASKRLAGDQETQYF
TGTGCCAGCAAGAGGTTAGCGGGGGATCAAGAGACCCAGTACTTC
>.|TRBJ1-1|TRBV5-1|.
CASSSEPDILAEAFF
TGCGCCAGCAGCTCAGAACCCGACATTCTCGCTGAAGCTTTCTTT
>few|TRBJ1-6|TRBV7-2|TRBD1
CASSSGGTGNSPLHF
TGTGCCAGCAGCTCAGGCGGGACAGGGAATTCACCCCTCCACTTT
>few|TRBJ2-1|TRBV4-1|.
CASSQVGGGISYNEQFF
TGCGCCAGCAGCCAAGTTGGGGGGGGCATCTCCTACAATGAGCAGTTCTTC
>.|TRBJ2-7|TRBV10-1|TRBD1
CASRRDRPTYEQYF
TGCGCCAGCAGGCGGGACAGGCCTACCTACGAGCAGTACTTC
>.|TRBJ1-1|TRBV5-1|TRBD1
CASSTPGTGGTEAFF
TGCGCCAGCAGCACTCCCGGGACAGGGGGTACTGAAGCTTTCTTT
>.|TRBJ2-3|TRBV4-3|.
CASSQDGSLSTDTQYF
TGCGCCAGCAGCCAAGACGGTAGCCTTAGCACAGATACGCAGTATTTT
>.|TRBJ2-1|TRBV29-1|.
CSVPGAYSYNEQFF
TGCAGCGTACCAGGGGCCTATTCCTACAATGAGCAGTTCTTC
>.|TRBJ2-3|TRBV6-2/TRBV6-3|.
CASKISILEDTQYF
TGTGCCAGCAAGATAAGTATACTCGAAGATACGCAGTATTTT
>.|TRBJ2-1|TRBV20-1|TRBD2
CSARRGGPGNEQFF
TGCAGTGCTAGGCGCGGGGGGCCTGGGAATGAGCAGTTCTTC
>few|TRBJ2-7|TRBV29-1|.
CSVRPRLDEQYF
TGCAGCGTCCGCCCTCGTTTGGACGAGCAGTACTTC
>few|TRBJ2-6|TRBV12-3/TRBV12-4|TRBD1
CASTPGTGFLGVLTF
TGTGCCAGCACCCCCGGGACAGGGTTCCTCGGGGTCCTGACTTTC
>.|TRBJ2-5|TRBV20-1|.
CSARDLTGMETQYF
TGCAGTGCTAGAGATCTCACAGGGATGGAGACCCAGTACTTC
>few|TRBJ2-7|TRBV7-6|.
CASSSGAHEQYF
TGTGCCAGCAGCTCCGGGGCCCACGAGCAGTACTTC
>.|TRBJ2-1|TRBV30|TRBD1
CAWTEQGAAYNEQFF
TGTGCCTGGACTGAACAGGGGGCCGCCTACAATGAGCAGTTCTTC
>.|TRBJ2-1|TRBV5-1|.
CASSLFSYGEQFF
TGCGCCAGCAGCTTGTTTAGTTACGGTGAGCAGTTCTTC
>.|TRBJ2-5|TRBV5-6|.
CASSSRGATQYF
TGTGCCAGCAGCTCTCGAGGGGCGACCCAGTACTTC
>.|TRBJ2-1|TRBV7-3|TRBD2
CASSALAGWYNEQFF
TGTGCCAGCAGCGCCCTAGCGGGGTGGTACAATGAGCAGTTCTTC
>few|TRBJ1-4|TRBV20-1|.
CSASPMQTGELFF
TGCAGTGCTAGCCCTATGCAAACGGGGGAACTGTTTTTT
>few|TRBJ1-1|TRBV6-2/TRBV6-3|.
CASITLQRGTEAFF
TGTGCCAGCATCACGCTCCAACGGGGCACTGAAGCTTTCTTT
>.|TRBJ1-2|TRBV28|TRBD1
CASSFGGRGPYGYTF
TGTGCCAGCAGTTTTGGCGGCAGGGGGCCCTATGGCTACACCTTC
>.|TRBJ2-7|TRBV4-3|.
CASSQDPMGAEEQYF
TGCGCCAGCAGCCAAGATCCTATGGGGGCGGAGGAGCAGTACTTC
>few|TRBJ2-7|TRBV7-4|.
CASSLRCLLSYEQYF
TGTGCCAGCAGCTTAAGGTGCTTACTCTCCTACGAGCAGTACTTC
>many|TRBJ2-5|TRBV12-3/TRBV12-4|.
CASSPDRETQYF
TGTGCCAGCAGCCCGGACCGAGAGACCCAGTACTTC
>.|TRBJ2-3|TRBV28|.
CASTIRGSTDTQYF
TGTGCCAGCACCATCCGGGGAAGCACAGATACGCAGTATTTT
>.|TRBJ1-2|TRBV6-5|.
CASSPGFDYGYTF
TGTGCCAGCAGTCCGGGGTTCGACTATGGCTACACCTTC
>.|TRBJ2-3|TRBV20-1|TRBD1
CSARDPRQGGDTQYF
TGCAGTGCTAGAGACCCTAGACAGGGGGGGGATACGCAGTATTTT
>.|TRBJ1-1|TRBV9|.
CASSVEARNTEAFF
TGTGCCAGCAGCGTAGAGGCCAGGAACACTGAAGCTTTCTTT
>few|TRBJ1-1|TRBV5-6|.
CASSFASEAFF
TGTGCCAGCAGCTTTGCCTCTGAGGCTTTCTTT
>.|TRBJ1-2|TRBV5-1|TRBD1
CASSPRGAGGDGYTF
TGCGCCAGCAGCCCCCGCGGGGCAGGGGGGGATGGCTACACCTTC
>few|TRBJ2-7|TRBV7-2|TRBD2
CASSLLAPPYEQYF
TGTGCCAGCAGCCTACTAGCGCCGCCCTACGAGCAGTACTTC
>once|TRBJ2-1|TRBV3-1|.
CASSQEGGPIYNELFF
TGTGCCAGCAGCCAAGAAGGGGGGCCAATCTACAATGAGCTGTTCTTC
>.|TRBJ2-4|TRBV7-2|.
CASSRPGTQKNIQYF
TGTGCCAGCAGCCGTCCCGGGACACAGAAAAACATTCAGTACTTC
>few|TRBJ2-3|TRBV9|.
CASSAGPHDTDTQYF
TGTGCCAGCAGTGCCGGACCCCATGACACAGATACGCAGTATTTT
>.|TRBJ2-7|TRBV25-1|TRBD2
CASPAVAGRCYEQYF
TGTGCCAGCCCTGCGGTAGCGGGGAGGTGCTACGAGCAGTACTTC